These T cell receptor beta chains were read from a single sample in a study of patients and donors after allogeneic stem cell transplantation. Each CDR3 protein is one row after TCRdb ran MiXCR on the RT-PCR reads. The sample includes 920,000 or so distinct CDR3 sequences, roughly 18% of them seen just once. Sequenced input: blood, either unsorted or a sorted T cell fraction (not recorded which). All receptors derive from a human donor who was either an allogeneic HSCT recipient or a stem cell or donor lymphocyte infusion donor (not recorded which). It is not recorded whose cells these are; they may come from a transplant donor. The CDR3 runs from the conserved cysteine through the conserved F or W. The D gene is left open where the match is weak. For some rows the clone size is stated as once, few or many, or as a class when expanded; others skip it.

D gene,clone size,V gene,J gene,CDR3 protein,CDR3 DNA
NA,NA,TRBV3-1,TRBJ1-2,CASSQRQEYDGYTF,TGTGCCAGCAGCCAGCGACAGGAGTATGACGGCTACACCTTC
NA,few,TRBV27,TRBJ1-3,CASSLSPVRSTIYF,TGTGCCAGCAGTTTATCGCCGGTGCGAAGCACCATATATTTT
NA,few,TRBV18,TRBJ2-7,CASSRESSYEQYF,TGTGCCAGCTCACGAGAAAGCTCCTACGAGCAGTACTTC
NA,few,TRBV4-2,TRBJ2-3,CASSQKPFNNIGTDTQYF,TGTGCCAGCAGCCAAAAACCGTTTAACAATATAGGCACAGATACGCAGTATTTT
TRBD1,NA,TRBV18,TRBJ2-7,CASSPLGTGGYEQYF,TGTGCCAGCTCACCTCTGGGGACAGGGGGCTACGAGCAGTACTTC
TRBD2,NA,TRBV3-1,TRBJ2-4,CASSQGGGGNIQYF,TGTGCCAGCAGCCAAGGTGGGGGAGGGAACATTCAGTACTTC
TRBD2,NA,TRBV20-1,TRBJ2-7,CSAHPSLSGRYEQYF,TGCAGTGCTCATCCGTCTCTTAGCGGGAGATACGAGCAGTACTTC
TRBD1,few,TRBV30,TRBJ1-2,CAWQRQGTNYGYTF,TGTGCCTGGCAAAGACAGGGGACGAACTATGGCTACACCTTC
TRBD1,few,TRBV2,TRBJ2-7,CASSGGTGNFEQYF,TGTGCCAGCAGTGGGGGGACAGGGAATTTCGAGCAGTACTTC
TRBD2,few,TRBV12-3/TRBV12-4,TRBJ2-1,CASSPPLWEGSYNEQFF,TGTGCCAGCAGTCCCCCTCTATGGGAGGGCTCTTACAATGAGCAGTTCTTC
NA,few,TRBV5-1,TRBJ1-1,CASSFWGPNTEAFF,TGCGCCAGCAGCTTTTGGGGCCCGAACACTGAAGCTTTCTTT
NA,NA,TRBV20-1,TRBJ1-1,CSASRARGGSGYTEAFF,TGCAGTGCTAGTAGGGCCCGTGGGGGTTCGGGCTACACTGAAGCTTTCTTT
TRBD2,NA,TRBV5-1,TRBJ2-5,CASSPTSGRGQETQYF,TGCGCCAGCAGTCCGACTAGCGGGAGGGGGCAAGAGACCCAGTACTTC
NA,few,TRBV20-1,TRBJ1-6,CSKTGKGGNNSPLHF,TGCAGCAAAACAGGGAAGGGTGGTAATAATTCACCCCTCCACTTT
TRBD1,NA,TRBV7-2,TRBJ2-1,CASSRTGTTYNEQFF,TGTGCCAGCAGCCGGACAGGGACCACCTACAATGAGCAGTTCTTC
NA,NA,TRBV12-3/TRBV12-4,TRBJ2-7,CASSLDGGREQYF,TGTGCCAGCAGTTTAGACGGGGGGCGGGAGCAGTACTTC
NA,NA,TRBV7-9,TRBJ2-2,CPSSPGRVGQTGELFF,TGTCCCAGCAGCCCCGGTCGGGTTGGGCAGACCGGGGAGCTGTTTTTT
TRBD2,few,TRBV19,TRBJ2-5,CASSMTSGPETQYF,TGTGCCAGTAGTATGACTAGCGGGCCAGAGACCCAGTACTTC
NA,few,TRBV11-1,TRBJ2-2,CASSPFRGRTGELFF,TGTGCCAGCAGCCCGTTCCGGGGGAGGACCGGGGAGCTGTTTTTT
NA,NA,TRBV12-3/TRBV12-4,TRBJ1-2,CASSLTGPYGYTF,TGTGCCAGCAGTTTAACAGGCCCCTATGGCTACACCTTC
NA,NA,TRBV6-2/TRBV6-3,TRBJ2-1,CASSYGGVSYNEQFF,TGTGCCAGCAGTTACGGAGGGGTCTCCTACAATGAGCAGTTCTTC
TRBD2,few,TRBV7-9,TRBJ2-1,CASSPIAGGPRNEQFF,TGTGCCAGCAGCCCTATAGCGGGAGGGCCACGGAATGAGCAGTTCTTC
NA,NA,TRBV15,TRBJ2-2,CATSRDPGRNTGELFF,TGTGCCACCAGCAGAGACCCGGGAAGGAACACCGGGGAGCTGTTTTTT
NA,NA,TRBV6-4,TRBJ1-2,CASSDSGGIGYTF,TGTGCCAGCAGTGACTCTGGAGGTATTGGCTACACCTTC
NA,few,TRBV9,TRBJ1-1,CASSNGGGEAFF,TGTGCCAGCAGCAACGGCGGGGGTGAAGCTTTCTTT
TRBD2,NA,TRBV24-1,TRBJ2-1,CATSVLAGNRNEQFF,TGTGCCACCAGTGTACTAGCGGGGAACAGGAATGAGCAGTTCTTC
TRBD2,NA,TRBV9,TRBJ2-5,CASSSRGAGVSQETQYF,TGTGCCAGCAGCTCACGAGGAGCGGGAGTTTCCCAAGAGACCCAGTACTTC
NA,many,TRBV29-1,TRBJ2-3,CSATGDSTDTQYF,TGCAGCGCCACGGGAGACAGCACAGATACGCAGTATTTT
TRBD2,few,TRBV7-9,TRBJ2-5,CASSLSRLARNQETQYF,TGTGCCAGCAGCTTAAGTCGACTAGCGCGAAACCAAGAGACCCAGTACTTC
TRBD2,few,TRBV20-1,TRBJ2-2,CSAPAGTNTGELFF,TGCAGTGCTCCAGCGGGGACTAACACCGGGGAGCTGTTTTTT
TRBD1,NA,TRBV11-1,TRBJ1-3,CASSSKALRGPIGNTIYF,TGTGCCAGCAGCTCAAAAGCCTTAAGGGGGCCTATTGGAAACACCATATATTTT
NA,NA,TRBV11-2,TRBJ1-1,CASSLEGRYGAEAFF,TGTGCCAGCAGCTTAGAAGGACGGTACGGGGCTGAAGCTTTCTTT
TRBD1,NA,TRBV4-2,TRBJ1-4,CASSLQGALGEKLFF,TGTGCCAGCAGCCTTCAGGGGGCGCTGGGTGAAAAACTGTTTTTT
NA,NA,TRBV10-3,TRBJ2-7,CAISEPKKSAAEAYEQYF,TGTGCCATCAGTGAGCCGAAAAAGTCGGCGGCGGAGGCGTACGAGCAGTACTTC
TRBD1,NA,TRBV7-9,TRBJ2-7,CASSLYRGQQYF,TGTGCCAGCAGCCTATACAGGGGCCAGCAGTACTTC
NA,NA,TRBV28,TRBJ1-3,CASIRRAWGNTIYF,TGTGCCAGCATTAGGCGGGCGTGGGGAAACACCATATATTTT
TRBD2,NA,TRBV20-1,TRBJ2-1,CSASTTSGIWNEQFF,TGCAGTGCTAGCACTACTAGCGGGATATGGAATGAGCAGTTCTTC
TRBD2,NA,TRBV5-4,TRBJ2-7,CASSSQSGTRYEQYF,TGTGCCAGCAGTTCCCAGAGCGGGACTAGATACGAGCAGTACTTC